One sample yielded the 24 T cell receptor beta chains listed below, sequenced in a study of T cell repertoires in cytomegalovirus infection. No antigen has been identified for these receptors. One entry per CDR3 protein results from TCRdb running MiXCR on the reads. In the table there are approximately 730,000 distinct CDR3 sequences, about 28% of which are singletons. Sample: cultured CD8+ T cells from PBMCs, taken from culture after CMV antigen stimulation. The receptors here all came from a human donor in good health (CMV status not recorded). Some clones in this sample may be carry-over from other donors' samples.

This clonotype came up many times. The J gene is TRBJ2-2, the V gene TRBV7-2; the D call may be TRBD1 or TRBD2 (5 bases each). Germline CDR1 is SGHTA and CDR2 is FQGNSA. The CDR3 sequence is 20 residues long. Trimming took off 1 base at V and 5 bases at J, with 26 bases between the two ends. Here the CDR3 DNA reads TGTGCCAGCAGCTTAGTGGTCTTGGGGGATGGGGCCCAGCGGACCGGGGAGCTGTTTTTT. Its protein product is CASSLVVLGDGAQRTGELFF.

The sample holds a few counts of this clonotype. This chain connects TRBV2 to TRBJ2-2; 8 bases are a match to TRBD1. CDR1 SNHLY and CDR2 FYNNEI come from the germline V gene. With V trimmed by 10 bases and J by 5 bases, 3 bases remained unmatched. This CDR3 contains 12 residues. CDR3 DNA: TGTGCCAAGGACAGGGAAACCGGGGAGCTGTTTTTT. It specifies CAKDRETGELFF.

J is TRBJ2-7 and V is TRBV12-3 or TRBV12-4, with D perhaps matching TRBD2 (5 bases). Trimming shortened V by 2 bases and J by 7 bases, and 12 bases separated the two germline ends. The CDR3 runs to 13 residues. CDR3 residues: CASSLSRAVEQYF. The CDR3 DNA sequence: TGTGCCAGCAGTTTATCGAGGGCAGTGGAGCAGTACTTC.

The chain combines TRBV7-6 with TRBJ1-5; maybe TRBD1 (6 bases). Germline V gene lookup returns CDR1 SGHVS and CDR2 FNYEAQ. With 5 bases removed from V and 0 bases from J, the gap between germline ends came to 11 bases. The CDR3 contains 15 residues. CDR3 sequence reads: CASSPRGSSNQPQHF. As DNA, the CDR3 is TGTGCCAGCAGCCCCAGGGGATCTAGCAATCAGCCCCAGCATTTT.

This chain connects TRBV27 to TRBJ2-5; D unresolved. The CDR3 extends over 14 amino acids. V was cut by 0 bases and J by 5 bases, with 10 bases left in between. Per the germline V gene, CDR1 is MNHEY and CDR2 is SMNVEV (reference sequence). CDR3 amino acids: CASSLSRIYETQYF. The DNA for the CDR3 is TGTGCCAGCAGTTTATCGAGGATCTATGAGACCCAGTACTTC.

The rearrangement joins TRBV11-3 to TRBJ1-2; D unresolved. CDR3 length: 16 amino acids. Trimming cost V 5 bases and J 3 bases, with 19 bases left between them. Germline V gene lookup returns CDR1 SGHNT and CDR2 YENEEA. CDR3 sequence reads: CASSPGPGGGYYGYTF. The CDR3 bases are TGTGCCAGCAGCCCAGGCCCGGGCGGAGGGTACTATGGCTACACCTTC.

The DNA of the CDR3 is TGCAGTGCTAGTTCCACAGGGGATCCCTACAATGAGCAGTTCTTC. It translates to CSASSTGDPYNEQFF. The chain combines TRBV20-1 with TRBJ2-1; 7 positions agree with TRBD1. This CDR3 is built from 15 residues. Germline-derived CDR1 and CDR2 are DFQATT and SNEGSKA (reference sequence). Germline trimming cut 3 bases from V and 2 bases from J; bases unmatched to any gene: 7.

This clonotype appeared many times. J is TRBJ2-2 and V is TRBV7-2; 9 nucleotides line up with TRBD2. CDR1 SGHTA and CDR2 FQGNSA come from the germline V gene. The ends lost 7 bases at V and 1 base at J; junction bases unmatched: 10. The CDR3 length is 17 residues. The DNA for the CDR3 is TGTGCCAGCACCCCCTGGTATAGCGGGGGGAACACCGGGGAGCTGTTTTTT. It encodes CASTPWYSGGNTGELFF.

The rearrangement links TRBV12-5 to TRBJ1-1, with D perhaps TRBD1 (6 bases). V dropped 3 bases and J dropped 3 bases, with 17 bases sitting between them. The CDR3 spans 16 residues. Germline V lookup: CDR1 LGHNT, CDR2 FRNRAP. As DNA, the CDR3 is TGTGCTAGTGGTTTCCGGGGGGGGGCCGAGGACACTGAAGCTTTCTTT. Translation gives CASGFRGGAEDTEAFF.

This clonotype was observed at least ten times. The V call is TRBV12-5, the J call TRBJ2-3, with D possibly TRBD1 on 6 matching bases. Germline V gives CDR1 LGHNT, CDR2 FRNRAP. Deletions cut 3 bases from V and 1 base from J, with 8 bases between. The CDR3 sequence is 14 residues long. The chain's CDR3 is CASGLGQRTDTQYF. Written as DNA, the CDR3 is TGTGCTAGTGGTTTAGGACAGCGCACAGATACGCAGTATTTT. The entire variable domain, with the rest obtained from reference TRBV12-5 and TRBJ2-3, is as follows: DARVTQTPRHKVTEMGQEVTMRCQPILGHNTVFWYRQTMMQGLELLAYFRNRAPLDDSGMPKDRFSAEMPDATLATLKIQPSEPRDSAVYFCASGLGQRTDTQYFGPGTRLTVL.

CDR3 bases: TGTGCCAGCAGTGGTCCGGCAGGGAATCAGCCCCAGCATTTT. Translation gives CASSGPAGNQPQHF. The chain carries TRBV6-6 and TRBJ1-5; possibly TRBD1 for D (5 bases). Germline CDR1 reads MNHNY; CDR2 reads SVGAGI (reference sequence). This CDR3 region has 14 residues. V was trimmed by 5 bases and J by 4 bases, leaving 12 bases between them.

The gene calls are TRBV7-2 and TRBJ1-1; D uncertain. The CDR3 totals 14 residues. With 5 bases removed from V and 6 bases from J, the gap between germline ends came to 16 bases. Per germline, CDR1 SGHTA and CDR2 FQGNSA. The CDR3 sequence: CASSPLGRAAEAFF. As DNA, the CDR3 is TGTGCCAGCAGCCCCTTAGGAAGGGCGGCTGAAGCTTTCTTT.

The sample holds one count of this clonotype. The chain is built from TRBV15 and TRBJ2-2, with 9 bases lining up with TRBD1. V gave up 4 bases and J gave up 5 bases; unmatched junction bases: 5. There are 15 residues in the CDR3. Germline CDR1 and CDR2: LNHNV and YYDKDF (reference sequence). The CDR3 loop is CATSTRTGETGELFF. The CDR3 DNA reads TGTGCCACCAGCACACGGACAGGGGAAACCGGGGAGCTGTTTTTT.

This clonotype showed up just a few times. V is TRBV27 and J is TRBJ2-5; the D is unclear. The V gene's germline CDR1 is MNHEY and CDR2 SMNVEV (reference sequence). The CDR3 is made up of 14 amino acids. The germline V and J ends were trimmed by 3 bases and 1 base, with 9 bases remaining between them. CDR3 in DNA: TGTGCCAGCAGTTTTATGGATAGCCAAGAGACCCAGTACTTC. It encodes CASSFMDSQETQYF.

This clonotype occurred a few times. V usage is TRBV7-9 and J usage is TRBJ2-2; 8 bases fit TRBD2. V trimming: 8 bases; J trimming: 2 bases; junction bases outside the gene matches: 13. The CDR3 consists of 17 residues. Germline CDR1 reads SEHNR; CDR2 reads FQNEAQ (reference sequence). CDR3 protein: CASLRIGGARNTGELFF. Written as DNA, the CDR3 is TGTGCCAGCTTACGGATCGGGGGGGCCCGTAACACCGGGGAGCTGTTTTTT.

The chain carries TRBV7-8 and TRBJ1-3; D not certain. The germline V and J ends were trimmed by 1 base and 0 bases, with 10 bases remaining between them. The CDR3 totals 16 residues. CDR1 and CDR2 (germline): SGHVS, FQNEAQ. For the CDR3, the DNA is TGTGCCAGCAGCTTAGAACTGCGCTTCTCTGGAAACACCATATATTTT. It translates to CASSLELRFSGNTIYF.

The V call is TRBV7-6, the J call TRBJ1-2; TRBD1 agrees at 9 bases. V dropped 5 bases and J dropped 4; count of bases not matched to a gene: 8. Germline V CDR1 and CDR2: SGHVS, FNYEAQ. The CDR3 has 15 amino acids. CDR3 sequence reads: CASSTGQGMGYGYTF. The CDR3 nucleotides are TGTGCCAGCAGCACCGGACAGGGGATGGGCTATGGCTACACCTTC.

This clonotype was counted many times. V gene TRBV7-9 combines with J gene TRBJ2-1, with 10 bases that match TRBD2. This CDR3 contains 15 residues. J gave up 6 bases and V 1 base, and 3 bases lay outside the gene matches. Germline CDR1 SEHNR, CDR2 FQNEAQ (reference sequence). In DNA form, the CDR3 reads TGTGCCAGCAGCTTAGTAGCGGGGGGAATCAATGAGCAGTTCTTC. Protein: CASSLVAGGINEQFF.

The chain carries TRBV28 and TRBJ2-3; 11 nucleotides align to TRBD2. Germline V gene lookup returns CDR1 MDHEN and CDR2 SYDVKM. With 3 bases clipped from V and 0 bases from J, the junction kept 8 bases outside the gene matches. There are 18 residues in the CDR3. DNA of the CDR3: TGTGCCAGCAGTTTCTCCTCTGGGACTAGCGGTAGCACAGATACGCAGTATTTT. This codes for CASSFSSGTSGSTDTQYF.

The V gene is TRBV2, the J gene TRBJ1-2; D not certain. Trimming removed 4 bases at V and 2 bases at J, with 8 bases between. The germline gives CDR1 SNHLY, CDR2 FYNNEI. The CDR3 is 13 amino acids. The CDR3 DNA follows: TGTGCCAGCAGTGTGGAGCAAAACTATGGCTACACCTTC. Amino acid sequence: CASSVEQNYGYTF.

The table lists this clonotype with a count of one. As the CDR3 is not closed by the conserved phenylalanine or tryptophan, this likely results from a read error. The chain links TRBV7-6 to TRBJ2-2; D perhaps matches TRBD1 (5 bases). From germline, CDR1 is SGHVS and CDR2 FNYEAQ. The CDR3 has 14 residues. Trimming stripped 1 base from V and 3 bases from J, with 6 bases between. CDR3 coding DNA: TGTGCCAGCAGCTTAGTAGGGGACACCGGGGAGCTGTTTCTT. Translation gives CASSLVGDTGELFL.

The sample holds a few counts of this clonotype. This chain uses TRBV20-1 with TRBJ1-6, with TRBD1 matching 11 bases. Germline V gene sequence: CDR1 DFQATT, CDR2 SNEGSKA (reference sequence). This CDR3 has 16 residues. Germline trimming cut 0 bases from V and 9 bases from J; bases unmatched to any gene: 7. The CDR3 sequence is CSARDTRGQGGSPLHF. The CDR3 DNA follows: TGCAGTGCTAGAGATACCCGGGGACAGGGGGGTTCACCCCTCCACTTT.

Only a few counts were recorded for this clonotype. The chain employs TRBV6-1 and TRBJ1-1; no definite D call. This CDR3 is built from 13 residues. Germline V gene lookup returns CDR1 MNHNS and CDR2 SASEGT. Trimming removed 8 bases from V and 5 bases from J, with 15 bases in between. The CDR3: CASSDLGGTEAFF. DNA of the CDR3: TGTGCCAGCTCGGACCTTGGTGGGACTGAAGCTTTCTTT.

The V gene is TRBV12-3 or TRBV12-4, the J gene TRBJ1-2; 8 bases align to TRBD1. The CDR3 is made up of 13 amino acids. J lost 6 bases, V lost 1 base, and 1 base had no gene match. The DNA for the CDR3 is TGTGCCAGCAGTTTAGTACAGGGGGATGGCTACACCTTC. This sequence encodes CASSLVQGDGYTF.